These 32 T cell receptor beta chains were all obtained from the same sample, sequenced in a study of CD8 T cells in ankylosing spondylitis. The antigens for these receptors are not known. Study-wide results and limits: A motif of seven or eight highly homologous TCR beta variants was seen as apparently characteristic of ankylosing spondylitis blood.

Using its own MiXCR run on the 5' RACE reads, TCRdb lists one record per CDR3 protein. The sample includes 350,000 to 550,000 distinct CDR3 sequences, 20% to 30% seen only once; the top ten take roughly 0.8%. Specimen: blood, either unsorted or a sorted T cell fraction (not recorded which). These receptors were taken from a male donor with ankylosing spondylitis.

This clonotype was observed a handful of times. This chain links TRBV3-1 with TRBJ1-2; D is possibly TRBD1 (5 bases). There are 14 residues in the CDR3. Germline-derived CDR1 and CDR2 are LGHDT and YNNKEL (reference sequence). Trimming shortened V by 4 bases and J by 2 bases, and 11 bases separated the two germline ends. CDR3 amino acids: CASSRRSGNYGYTF. The DNA for the CDR3 is TGTGCCAGCAGCCGGCGGTCAGGGAACTATGGCTACACCTTC.

The genes are TRBV12-3 or TRBV12-4 and TRBJ2-7, with TRBD1 matching 8 bases. The junction had 6 bases not matched to a gene; V was cut back by 4 bases and J by 1 base. The CDR3 consists of 15 residues. The CDR3 region is CASSSLRTGSYEQYF. The CDR3 nucleotides read TGTGCCAGCAGTTCCCTACGGACAGGGTCCTACGAGCAGTACTTC.

This clonotype was detected a few times. V is TRBV6-1 and J is TRBJ1-5, with D unclear. Germline-derived CDR1 and CDR2 are MNHNS and SASEGT. The CDR3 spans 15 residues. V lost 8 bases, J lost 0 bases, and 14 bases lay in between. Here the CDR3 DNA reads TGTGCCAGCTTTTTGGGGAGGGTTAGCAATCAGCCCCAGCATTTT. Amino acids: CASFLGRVSNQPQHF.

The rearrangement links TRBV5-1 to TRBJ2-2; tentative D call: TRBD2 (5 bases). The CDR3 runs 17 residues. Germline V lookup: CDR1 SGHRS, CDR2 YFSETQ. Trimming removed 0 bases at V and 0 bases at J, with 12 bases between. CDR3 bases: TGCGCCAGCAGCTTGGTCCCCGGACTCGCGAACACCGGGGAGCTGTTTTTT. Its protein product is CASSLVPGLANTGELFF.

In DNA, the CDR3 is TGCGCCAGCAGCCGTGGTCAGGTAGGAACTGAAGCTTTCTTT. Its translation is CASSRGQVGTEAFF. This chain links TRBV5-1 with TRBJ1-1; D gene uncertain. V shed 4 bases and J shed 5 bases, with 15 bases lying between them. Germline values: CDR1 SGHRS, CDR2 YFSETQ. CDR3 length: 14 amino acids.

In this sample, this clonotype turned up a few times. The gene calls are TRBV9 and TRBJ1-2, with D maybe TRBD1 (6 bases). The V and J ends lost 1 base and 4 bases respectively, with 14 bases between them. CDR3 length: 15 residues. Germline values: CDR1 SGDLS, CDR2 YYNGEE. The CDR3 is CASSVNRVGGYGYTF. CDR3 DNA: TGTGCCAGCAGCGTAAACAGGGTCGGGGGCTATGGCTACACCTTC. Complete variable domain (other parts from reference TRBV9 and TRBJ1-2): DSGVTQTPKHLITATGQRVTLRCSPRSGDLSVYWYQQSLDQGLQFLIQYYNGEERAKGNILERFSAQQFPDLHSELNLSSLELGDSALYFCASSVNRVGGYGYTFGSGTRLTVV.

This chain uses TRBV28 with TRBJ2-5, with D possibly being TRBD1 (6 bases). This CDR3 comprises 12 residues. V lost 7 bases and J lost 13, with 19 bases in between. CDR1 is MDHEN, CDR2 SYDVKM, per germline. The CDR3 protein is CASTQRWDKRYF. The CDR3 nucleotides are TGTGCCAGCACCCAACGCTGGGACAAACGGTACTTC.

The chain combines TRBV12-3 or TRBV12-4 with TRBJ2-7; 7 positions match TRBD1. There are 13 residues in the CDR3. The trim removed 8 bases at V and 6 bases at J, leaving 10 bases unmatched. CDR3 in DNA: TGTGCCAGCCGAAAAGGGGGCCTCTCCGAGCAGTACTTC. Amino acid sequence: CASRKGGLSEQYF.

The rearrangement uses TRBV7-9 and TRBJ2-7, with D maybe TRBD1 (7 bases). This CDR3 comprises 14 residues. Trimming removed 7 bases from V and 6 bases from J, with 19 bases in between. Germline CDR1 is SEHNR and CDR2 is FQNEAQ (reference sequence). The CDR3 nucleotides read TGTGCCAGCACAGAAGGAGGGGGCTCGGTCGAGCAGTACTTC. Protein product: CASTEGGGSVEQYF.

The rearrangement uses TRBV12-3 or TRBV12-4 and TRBJ2-2; D is unresolved. V was clipped by 6 bases and J by 0 bases, with 14 bases between them. This CDR3 comprises 16 residues. CDR3 sequence (DNA): TGTGCCAGCAGCAGACATGTATTATCGAACACCGGGGAGCTGTTTTTT. It encodes CASSRHVLSNTGELFF.

This clonotype was seen only a few times. The chain carries TRBV11-2 and TRBJ2-3; 9 bases map to TRBD2. The germline CDR1 and CDR2 sequences are SGHAT and FQNNGV. Trimming removed 1 base from V and 1 base from J; junction bases left unmatched: 3. This CDR3 has 16 amino acids. The CDR3 DNA sequence: TGTGCCAGCAGCTTAGGGCGACTAGCGGGCACAGATACGCAGTATTTT. Encoded protein: CASSLGRLAGTDTQYF.

In this sample, this clonotype turned up a few times. This chain joins TRBV5-1 and TRBJ2-3, with 8 positions matching TRBD1. This CDR3 has 14 amino acids. Trimming at V came to 4 bases and at J to 4 bases, leaving 5 bases not matched to a gene. CDR1 is SGHRS and CDR2 is YFSETQ in the germline V gene. The CDR3 bases are TGCGCCAGCAGCCAGGACAGGGCCCCAGATACGCAGTATTTT. Its protein product is CASSQDRAPDTQYF.

V usage is TRBV5-1 and J usage is TRBJ2-4; D gene unclear. The CDR3 is 13 amino acids. Trimming cost V 0 bases and J 8 bases, with 9 bases left between them. Germline CDR1 and CDR2: SGHRS and YFSETQ. The CDR3 DNA is TGCGCCAGCAGCTTGGAGTTTTCGGACATTCAGTACTTC. Amino acid sequence: CASSLEFSDIQYF.

Only a few counts were recorded for this clonotype. This chain links TRBV5-1 with TRBJ2-1; TRBD2 agrees at 11 bases. CDR1 and CDR2 (germline): SGHRS, YFSETQ. The CDR3 sequence is 16 residues long. V dropped 4 bases and J dropped 4; count of bases not matched to a gene: 7. The CDR3 bases are TGCGCCAGCAGCAACGGGGGACTAGCGGAGTACAATGAGCAGTTCTTC. Amino acids: CASSNGGLAEYNEQFF.

The chain couples TRBV5-5 to TRBJ1-2, with TRBD1 as a possible D gene (5 bases). This CDR3 has 15 amino acids. The germline gives CDR1 SGHKS, CDR2 YYEKEE (reference sequence). With 3 bases removed from V and 2 bases from J, the gap between germline ends came to 14 bases. The CDR3 is CASSSPYRRNYGYTF. The DNA of the CDR3 is TGTGCCAGCAGCTCGCCCTACAGGAGGAACTATGGCTACACCTTC.

This clonotype was seen only a few times. The J gene is TRBJ1-6, the V gene TRBV7-6; D is undetermined. The CDR3 has 13 amino acids. The V and J ends lost 5 bases and 8 bases respectively, with 10 bases between them. The V gene's germline CDR1 is SGHVS and CDR2 FNYEAQ. CDR3 loop: CASSPGIDSPLHF. CDR3 DNA sequence: TGTGCCAGCAGCCCCGGTATCGATTCACCCCTCCACTTT.

This sequence joins TRBV5-1 and TRBJ2-5; D may be TRBD2 (6 bases). The CDR3 has 14 residues. Deletions cut 7 bases from V and 1 base from J, with 14 bases between. Germline CDR1 SGHRS, CDR2 YFSETQ. CDR3 in amino acids: CASGRGGIQETQYF. The CDR3 DNA is TGCGCCAGCGGACGGGGAGGAATCCAAGAGACCCAGTACTTC.

The V gene is TRBV5-6, the J gene TRBJ1-5; D possibly corresponds to TRBD1 (5 bases). CDR3 size: 14 residues. Germline CDR1 SGHDT, CDR2 YYEEEE. V lost 0 bases, J lost 3 bases, and 7 bases lay in between. Written as DNA, the CDR3 is TGTGCCAGCAGCTTGGGCAGGGTCAATCAGCCCCAGCATTTT. Residues: CASSLGRVNQPQHF. Supplemented by reference TRBV5-6 and TRBJ1-5, the full variable domain reads DAGVTQSPTHLIKTRGQQVTLRCSPKSGHDTVSWYQQALGQGPQFIFQYYEEEERQRGNFPDRFSGHQFPNYSSELNVNALLLGDSALYLCASSLGRVNQPQHFGDGTRLSIL.

V gene TRBV20-1 combines with J gene TRBJ1-1; a possible D gene is TRBD1 (5 bases). The CDR3 is made up of 14 amino acids. Looked up from germline, CDR1 is DFQATT and CDR2 is SNEGSKA (reference sequence). The V and J ends lost 2 bases and 6 bases respectively, with 16 bases between them. CDR3 protein: CSARTGAIKAEAFF. Here the CDR3 DNA reads TGCAGTGCTAGAACTGGGGCGATCAAAGCTGAAGCTTTCTTT.

The chain recombines TRBV6-1 with TRBJ2-1; D remains unclear. The germline gives CDR1 MNHNS, CDR2 SASEGT. CDR3 size: 14 residues. Between the trimmed V and J ends, which lost 6 bases and 8 bases, there was a span of 17 bases. DNA of the CDR3: TGTGCCAGCAGCCCGGGTGGGAAGGGCGATGAGCAGTTCTTC. Translation gives CASSPGGKGDEQFF.

Here the CDR3 DNA reads TGTGCCAGTAGCTTCGGACTAGCGAGCAATGAGCAGTTCTTC. This sequence encodes CASSFGLASNEQFF. The chain employs TRBV19 and TRBJ2-1, with TRBD2 matching 9 bases. The CDR3 is 14 residues long. The germline V gene encodes CDR1 LNHDA and CDR2 SQIVND (reference sequence). After removal of 6 bases from V and 6 bases from J, the junction contained 6 bases not matched to a gene.

In this sample, this clonotype turned up a few times. The chain's CDR3 is CSARRTLRNTEAFF. CDR3 DNA: TGCAGTGCTAGACGAACGCTTAGAAACACTGAAGCTTTCTTT. The chain uses TRBV20-1 and TRBJ1-1; D is undetermined. The V gene lost 2 bases and the J gene lost 2 bases, with 12 bases spanning the gap. The CDR3 runs 14 residues. Germline V CDR1 and CDR2: DFQATT, SNEGSKA (reference sequence).

The chain recombines TRBV29-1 with TRBJ2-2; a possible D gene is TRBD2 (5 bases). From germline, CDR1 is SQVTM and CDR2 ANQGSEA. The CDR3 runs 12 residues. Trimming stripped 1 base from V and 7 bases from J, with 7 bases between. As DNA, the CDR3 is TGCAGCGTTGAAGGAGGAGGCGGGGAGCTGTTTTTT. The encoded protein is CSVEGGGGELFF.

This clonotype was detected many times. This sequence joins TRBV29-1 and TRBJ2-7, with D perhaps TRBD2 (6 bases). Trimming removed 3 bases at V and 1 base at J, with 10 bases between. Germline lookup yields CDR1 SQVTM and CDR2 ANQGSEA. The CDR3 length is 13 residues. CDR3 protein: CSVDSSGSYEQYF. The CDR3 bases are TGCAGCGTTGATTCGAGCGGGTCCTACGAGCAGTACTTC.

This clonotype came up a few times. V gene TRBV2 combines with J gene TRBJ1-1, with a tentative D call TRBD1 (5 bases). With 5 bases removed from V and 0 bases from J, the gap between germline ends came to 13 bases. Germline V lookup: CDR1 SNHLY, CDR2 FYNNEI. This CDR3 comprises 15 residues. CDR3 coding DNA: TGTGCCAGCAGTCAAAGCGGGGGGGTGAACACTGAAGCTTTCTTT. Translating it yields CASSQSGGVNTEAFF.

This clonotype has only a few counts. The chain is built from TRBV3-1 and TRBJ2-1; 8 nucleotides match TRBD2. CDR3 size: 15 residues. V gave up 5 bases and J gave up 5 bases; unmatched junction bases: 8. Germline V gene sequence: CDR1 LGHDT, CDR2 YNNKEL (reference sequence). The CDR3 bases are TGTGCCAGCAGCTTTGGGCTAGCGGGCCACAATGAGCAGTTCTTC. Translation: CASSFGLAGHNEQFF.

This rearrangement joins TRBV5-1 to TRBJ2-1; 8 nucleotides line up with TRBD1. This CDR3 spans 16 amino acids. From germline, CDR1 is SGHRS and CDR2 YFSETQ. V gave up 0 bases and J gave up 6 bases; unmatched junction bases: 8. CDR3 region: CASSLGRGRDPNEQFF. In nucleotides, the CDR3 is TGCGCCAGCAGCTTGGGCAGGGGGCGCGATCCCAATGAGCAGTTCTTC.

This rearrangement joins TRBV20-1 to TRBJ2-7; 7 bases agree with TRBD2. Germline V gene sequence: CDR1 DFQATT, CDR2 SNEGSKA (reference sequence). The CDR3 is 12 residues long. CDR3 protein: CSFGLDLYEQYF. In DNA, the CDR3 is TGCTCGTTTGGACTAGACCTCTACGAGCAGTACTTC.

The chain combines TRBV5-1 with TRBJ1-2; D uncertain. Germline V gene data show CDR1 as SGHRS and CDR2 as YFSETQ. The CDR3 contains 14 residues. Trimming took 6 bases from V and 4 from J, leaving 16 bases between them. The CDR3 is CASTYLEDGYGYTF. DNA of the CDR3: TGCGCCAGCACCTATTTGGAGGACGGCTATGGCTACACCTTC. Full variable domain (outside the CDR3, taken from reference TRBV5-1 and TRBJ1-2): KAGVTQTPRYLIKTRGQQVTLSCSPISGHRSVSWYQQTPGQGLQFLFEYFSETQRNKGNFPGRFSGRQFSNSRSEMNVSTLELGDSALYLCASTYLEDGYGYTFGSGTRLTVV.

The J gene is TRBJ1-2, the V gene TRBV6-1; D is possibly TRBD1 (6 bases). This CDR3 has 14 residues. Germline V gene data show CDR1 as MNHNS and CDR2 as SASEGT. Trimming removed 6 bases at V and 3 bases at J, with 14 bases between. CDR3 coding DNA: TGTGCCAGCAGCGTGGGTTCAGGGGACTATGGCTACACCTTC. Amino acids: CASSVGSGDYGYTF.

The chain couples TRBV5-1 to TRBJ2-3; 8 bases match TRBD2. Germline values: CDR1 SGHRS, CDR2 YFSETQ. J gave up 2 bases and V 4 bases, and 3 bases lay outside the gene matches. The length of the CDR3 is 14 residues. The CDR3, as DNA: TGCGCCAGCAGCATAGCGGGAAACACAGATACGCAGTATTTT. Translation gives CASSIAGNTDTQYF. Together with reference TRBV5-1 and TRBJ2-3, the CDR3 gives the full variable domain: KAGVTQTPRYLIKTRGQQVTLSCSPISGHRSVSWYQQTPGQGLQFLFEYFSETQRNKGNFPGRFSGRQFSNSRSEMNVSTLELGDSALYLCASSIAGNTDTQYFGPGTRLTVL.

This clonotype was observed at least ten times. The chain links TRBV3-1 to TRBJ2-1, with a tentative D call TRBD2 (5 bases). The V gene lost 0 bases and the J gene lost 1 base, with 13 bases spanning the gap. The CDR3 length is 17 residues. The V gene's germline CDR1 is LGHDT and CDR2 YNNKEL (reference sequence). The chain's CDR3 is CASSQEGRRASYNEQFF. DNA for the CDR3: TGTGCCAGCAGCCAAGAAGGACGGCGGGCATCCTACAATGAGCAGTTCTTC.